These T cell receptor beta chains were read from a single sample in a study of cytomegalovirus exposure and HLA in healthy donors. Method: immunoSEQ multiplex PCR; TCRdb's copy keeps in-frame clones and lacks some. The data show over 150,000 clones, 80% seen once. The sequenced material came from PBMCs. These receptors originate from a man aged 18 to 35 in good health and CMV-seropositive. Each CDR3 is given with its conserved first and last residue. D genes are given only for firm matches. Expanded clones get a size class; other rows say once, few or many, or leave the size out.

d_call	v_call	clone_size	j_call	cdr3_length	cdr3_nt	cdr3_aa
.	TRBV7-3	.	TRBJ2-1	15	TGTGCCAGCAGCCTAAAACAATCTAGTTTCAATGAGCAGTTCTTC	CASSLKQSSFNEQFF
.	TRBV6-6	.	TRBJ1-1	12	TGTGCCAGCAGTCCACAATCCACTGAAGCTTTCTTT	CASSPQSTEAFF
TRBD2	TRBV7-9	.	TRBJ2-7	13	TGTGCCAGCAGCTATGACCCGGGGGGTGAGCAGTACTTC	CASSYDPGGEQYF
.	TRBV7-9	.	TRBJ1-2	14	TGTGCCAGCACCCCATCGGCAGGGTCGTATGGCTACACCTTC	CASTPSAGSYGYTF
.	TRBV5-6	.	TRBJ1-2	13	TGTGCCAGCGGCGCAACAGGGATTTATGGCTACACCTTC	CASGATGIYGYTF
.	TRBV19	.	TRBJ1-4	15	TGTGCCAGTAGTAGCCCGGGGAGGGGTAATGAAAAACTGTTTTTT	CASSSPGRGNEKLFF
TRBD2	TRBV4-2	.	TRBJ2-7	14	TGTGCCAGTGGTCTGACGGGGGGGATCTACGAGCAGTACTTC	CASGLTGGIYEQYF
TRBD2	TRBV6-4	.	TRBJ2-7	16	TGTGCCAGCAGTGACCGGCTAGCGGAGAACTCCTACGAGCAGTACTTC	CASSDRLAENSYEQYF
TRBD2	TRBV27	once	TRBJ2-1	17	TGTGCCAGCAGTACCCGGACTAGCGGGAGACGGAACAATGAGCAGTTCTTC	CASSTRTSGRRNNEQFF
.	TRBV29-1	.	TRBJ2-7	11	TGCAGCGTTGATAAGGGGTACGAGCAGTACTTC	CSVDKGYEQYF
TRBD1	TRBV18	.	TRBJ2-7	15	TGTGCCAGCTCACCAGTAAGACAGGGGGCCCACGAGCAGTACTTC	CASSPVRQGAHEQYF
TRBD1	TRBV19	.	TRBJ1-4	15	TGTGCCAGTAGTATAGACGGGACAGGAAATGAAAAACTGTTTTTT	CASSIDGTGNEKLFF
.	TRBV7-9	.	TRBJ1-1	15	TGTGCCAGCAGCTTCCAGGGGACCCGGAACACTGAAGCTTTCTTT	CASSFQGTRNTEAFF
.	TRBV11-2	.	TRBJ2-7	12	TGTGCCAGCAGCTTAGATTTGGGCGAGCAGTACTTC	CASSLDLGEQYF
TRBD1	TRBV9	.	TRBJ2-7	17	TGTGCCAGCAGCCCTTATTCCGGGACAGGGCGTCCATACGAGCAGTACTTC	CASSPYSGTGRPYEQYF
TRBD2	TRBV6-4	.	TRBJ2-2	14	TGTGCCAGCAGTACACTAGCGGGAGCCGGGGAGCTGTTTTTT	CASSTLAGAGELFF
.	TRBV4-1	.	TRBJ2-3	16	TGCGCCAGCAGCCAAGAAGGGGCGACCCGCGGAGATACGCAGTATTTT	CASSQEGATRGDTQYF
TRBD2	TRBV7-2	.	TRBJ2-5	15	TGTGCCAGCAGCTCGGGACTAGCGGCCCCAAGGACCCAGTACTTC	CASSSGLAAPRTQYF
TRBD1	TRBV19	few	TRBJ1-5	16	TGTGCCAGTAGTAACACAGGGGGCTTGGGGAGTCAGCCCCAGCATTTT	CASSNTGGLGSQPQHF
TRBD2	TRBV7-2	.	TRBJ2-2	14	TGTGCCAGCAGCTTAGGGGGGGGAGGCGGGGAGCTGTTTTTT	CASSLGGGGGELFF
.	TRBV6-4	.	TRBJ2-2	14	TGTGCCAGCAGTGAAGGCGGGGATCGCGGGGAGCTGTTTTTT	CASSEGGDRGELFF
.	TRBV2	once	TRBJ1-1	13	TGTGCCAGCAGTGCTCTAGAAGACACTGAAGCTTTCTTT	CASSALEDTEAFF
.	TRBV9	.	TRBJ2-2	16	TGTGCCAGCAGCGGACCGACAGGTTCGAACACCGGGGAGCTGTTTTTT	CASSGPTGSNTGELFF
.	TRBV27	.	TRBJ2-2	14	TGTGCCAGCAGGAGGGGGAAATACACCGGGGAGCTGTTTTTT	CASRRGKYTGELFF
TRBD2	TRBV5-4	.	TRBJ2-3	19	TGTGCCAGCAGCCGCACCGGGACTAGCGGGAGTCTAAGTGAGGATACGCAGTATTTT	CASSRTGTSGSLSEDTQYF
.	TRBV4-2	few	TRBJ2-3	14	TGTGCCAGCAGCCAAGAACTATCCACAGATACGCAGTATTTT	CASSQELSTDTQYF
.	TRBV7-8	few	TRBJ2-1	10	TGTGCCACCACGGGGGATGAGCAGTTCTTC	CATTGDEQFF
.	TRBV6-1	.	TRBJ2-4	14	TGTGCCAGCAGTGATAGGACAGCGTCAAACATTCAGTACTTC	CASSDRTASNIQYF
.	TRBV30	once	TRBJ1-5	13	TGTGCCTGGAGTATTCGCGGCCTTCAGCCCCAGCATTTT	CAWSIRGLQPQHF
TRBD1	TRBV5-4	once	TRBJ1-2	15	TGTGCCAGCAGCTCAAACCCGGGACAGGGGCTTGGCTACACCTTC	CASSSNPGQGLGYTF
.	TRBV2	once	TRBJ1-4	13	TGTGCCATTAACAGGGAGCCGGAAGAAAAACTGTTTTTT	CAINREPEEKLFF
.	TRBV6-1	few	TRBJ1-5	15	TGTGCCACAACCCGAGGGCTCCGGAACAATCAGCCCCAGCATTTT	CATTRGLRNNQPQHF
TRBD1	TRBV14	once	TRBJ1-4	14	TGTGCCAGCAGCCAAAGGACAGGGATTGAAAAACTGTTTTTT	CASSQRTGIEKLFF
.	TRBV6-1	.	TRBJ2-5	13	TGTGCCGGTCAAACCTTGGCCCAAGAGACCCAGTACTTC	CAGQTLAQETQYF
.	TRBV27	few	TRBJ1-6	15	TGTGCCAGCAGTCTAACTACAGGGTATAATTCACCCCTCCACTTT	CASSLTTGYNSPLHF
TRBD1	TRBV4-2	.	TRBJ1-5	16	TGTGCCAGCAGCCAAGAAGGTACAGGGGGATGGCAGCCCCAGCATTTT	CASSQEGTGGWQPQHF
TRBD1	TRBV2	.	TRBJ2-7	12	TGTGCCAGCAGGGACAGGGGGCATGAGCAGTACTTC	CASRDRGHEQYF
.	TRBV7-9	.	TRBJ1-4	15	TGTTCCAGCAGCTTGAACCAGGGGCTGAACGAAAAACTGTTTTTT	CSSSLNQGLNEKLFF
.	TRBV7-9	.	TRBJ2-7	16	TGTTCCAGCAGCTTAGGTGGGGGCAGGAGCTCCTACGAGCAGTACTTC	CSSSLGGGRSSYEQYF
.	TRBV5-5	.	TRBJ1-2	15	TGTGCCAGCAGCCTAGGGGCGCCTGCTAACTATGGCTACACCTTC	CASSLGAPANYGYTF
TRBD1	TRBV11-2	.	TRBJ1-3	15	TGTGCCAGCAGGACGATACAGGGGACAAGAAACACCATATATTTT	CASRTIQGTRNTIYF
.	TRBV4-1	.	TRBJ2-6	15	TGCGCCAGCCGCCGGGCTCAAGCCGGGGCCAACGTCCTGACTTTC	CASRRAQAGANVLTF
TRBD1	TRBV19	.	TRBJ1-5	15	TGTGCCAGTAGTATGGACAGGGAAGGCGGACAGCCCCAGCATTTT	CASSMDREGGQPQHF
.	TRBV7-2	once	TRBJ2-7	11	TGTGCCAGCAATACGTACGGGGAGCAGTACTTC	CASNTYGEQYF
TRBD1	TRBV4-1	.	TRBJ2-7	16	TGCGCCAGCAGCCAAGAAGGACAGGGTGATCCCTACGAGCAGTACTTC	CASSQEGQGDPYEQYF
TRBD1	TRBV5-1	.	TRBJ2-7	15	TGCGCCAGCAGCACGGGACAGGGGGCCTCCTACGAGCAGTACTTC	CASSTGQGASYEQYF
TRBD1	TRBV18	.	TRBJ2-3	15	TGTGCCAGCTCACAACAGGGGCCCGAAACAGATACGCAGTATTTT	CASSQQGPETDTQYF
.	TRBV21-1	few	TRBJ2-7	14	TGTGCCAGCAGCAAAATGGGACAGTACTTCGAGCAGTACTTC	CASSKMGQYFEQYF
.	TRBV27	.	TRBJ1-4	15	TGTGCCAGCAGTGAGTACAGGTCAACTAATGAAAAACTGTTTTTT	CASSEYRSTNEKLFF
.	TRBV5-1	once	TRBJ1-1	13	TGCGCCAGCAGAATTACAGGGAACACTGAAGCTTTCTTT	CASRITGNTEAFF
TRBD2	TRBV7-3	.	TRBJ2-1	14	TGTGCCAGCAGCCCGGGCCCCGGGAGGCATGAGCAGTTCTTC	CASSPGPGRHEQFF